This TCR beta chain was obtained from a study of T cell changes during pregnancy in multiple sclerosis. TCRdb keeps only in-frame clones here, not all; method: immunoSEQ multiplex PCR. The sample carries tens of thousands of clones, 94% recorded once. Germline V gene lookup returns CDR1 MGHDK and CDR2 SYGVNS. The CDR3 extends over 16 amino acids. V was clipped by 1 base and J by 0 bases, with 10 bases between them. The V and J genes are TRBV25-1 and TRBJ2-1; D unresolved. The material sequenced was CD4+ T cells from peripheral blood mononuclear cells, taken after pregnancy. The sequence was obtained from a female donor with multiple sclerosis, enrolled in a pregnancy study. CDR3 coding DNA: TGTGCCAGCAGTGAATCAAGCGCAAGCTCCTACAATGAGCAGTTCTTC. It codes for CASSESSASSYNEQFF.